The entry that follows covers one T cell receptor beta chain sequence. Antigen specificity is unknown. These data come from a study of T cell responses to AZD1222 COVID-19 vaccine. Study background: Second-dose groups at about 4 or about 12 weeks were pooled. Study results and limitations: Females made up more of the donors, who were largely white British, and clonal diversity may have come out too low. Epitopes outside B.1.351 and B.1.1.7 mutated regions reportedly drew nearly half of spike TCRs. Repertoire sampling happened only post peak T cell response.

Assay used: immunoSEQ multiplex PCR; TCRdb lists only in-frame clones, some missing. The sample has roughly 120,000 clones, more than 70% seen once. Losses at the gene ends were 4 bases for V and 7 bases for J; bases not matched to a gene: 7. Germline loops: CDR1 SGHTA, CDR2 FQGNSA. The CDR3 length is 14 residues. The clonotype originates from an adult in good health. The chain has TRBV7-2 and TRBJ1-1; 9 bases are shared with TRBD1. The starting material was peripheral blood, obtained on day 0 of AZD1222 vaccination. The CDR3 coding sequence is TGTGCCAGCAGCTCGACAGGGGGAGGAGGTGAAGCTTTCTTT. Translated: CASSSTGGGGEAFF.